These 17 T cell receptor beta chains originate from one sample sequenced in a study of control samples from healthy donors and cancer patients. Produced via immunoSEQ multiplex PCR; TCRdb's table is partial and in-frame only. The sample has about 85,000 clones, just under 90% seen once. The sequenced material came from blood. These receptors were taken from a man aged 45 to 65 in good health.

V usage is TRBV7-2 and J usage is TRBJ2-3; the match to TRBD1 covers 7 bases. Germline V gene lookup returns CDR1 SGHTA and CDR2 FQGNSA. The CDR3 covers 16 residues. J lost 4 bases, V lost 5 bases, and 12 bases had no gene match. The CDR3 nucleotides read TGTGCCAGCAGCCCCCGGCAGGGACAGTTTCCAGATACGCAGTATTTT. Translation gives CASSPRQGQFPDTQYF.

The chain combines TRBV7-7 with TRBJ2-2; the D gene is possibly TRBD1 (6 bases). The germline V gene encodes CDR1 SSHAT and CDR2 FNYEAQ (reference sequence). V gave up 5 bases and J gave up 2 bases, with 9 bases separating them. This CDR3 has 14 amino acids. CDR3 in amino acids: CASSRDTNTGELFF. In DNA form, the CDR3 reads TGTGCCAGCAGCCGGGACACCAACACCGGGGAGCTGTTTTTT. The full variable domain, rest sourced from reference TRBV7-7 and TRBJ2-2, is GAGVSQSPRYKVTKRGQDVTLRCDPISSHATLYWYQQALGQGPEFLTYFNYEAQPDKSGLPSDRFSAERPEGSISTLTIQRTEQRDSAMYRCASSRDTNTGELFFGEGSRLTVL.

The gene calls are TRBV6-1 and TRBJ1-3, with TRBD1 as a possible D gene (5 bases). Trimming stripped 2 bases from V and 7 bases from J, with 15 bases between. The CDR3 loop spans 15 amino acids. Germline V lookup: CDR1 MNHNS, CDR2 SASEGT. The CDR3 loop reads CASSESWGSRNTIYF. CDR3 bases: TGTGCCAGCAGTGAATCATGGGGCTCTAGGAACACCATATATTTT.

This CDR3 reads CASGMEGEGNQPQHF. The CDR3 region has the DNA TGTGCCAGCGGAATGGAAGGGGAAGGCAATCAGCCCCAGCATTTT. The rearrangement uses TRBV6-5 and TRBJ1-5; D might be TRBD1 (5 bases). V was shortened by 8 bases and J by 2 bases, with 16 bases between the two germline ends. CDR3 size: 15 residues. Germline-derived CDR1 and CDR2 are MNHEY and SVGAGI.

The rearrangement joins TRBV19 to TRBJ1-2, with D uncertain. V lost 4 bases to trimming and J lost 4 bases, with 7 bases between them. CDR3 length: 12 amino acids. Germline lookup yields CDR1 LNHDA and CDR2 SQIVND (reference sequence). The chain's CDR3 is CASSTPFYGYTF. CDR3 in DNA: TGTGCCAGTAGTACGCCATTCTATGGCTACACCTTC.

V and J are TRBV5-1 and TRBJ2-1; TRBD1 matches at 7 bases. The CDR3 runs 16 residues. CDR1 and CDR2 (germline): SGHRS, YFSETQ. V gave up 4 bases and J gave up 4 bases; unmatched junction bases: 11. DNA for the CDR3: TGCGCCAGCAGCAGGGGACAGCGAACATCTTACAATGAGCAGTTCTTC. It yields the protein CASSRGQRTSYNEQFF.

V gene TRBV28 combines with J gene TRBJ1-1; 9 bases are shared with TRBD1. The germline V gene has CDR1 MDHEN and CDR2 SYDVKM. CDR3 length: 17 amino acids. With V trimmed by 6 bases and J by 4 bases, 15 bases remained unmatched. The chain's CDR3 is CASRRDRERGLGTEAFF. In DNA, the CDR3 is TGTGCCAGCAGAAGGGACAGGGAAAGGGGGTTGGGCACTGAAGCTTTCTTT.

CDR3 in DNA: TGTGCCACCAGCAGAGATCTCACCGGGACAGGGAATGAAAAACTGTTTTTT. Amino acid sequence: CATSRDLTGTGNEKLFF. This chain links TRBV15 with TRBJ1-4, with 9 bases fitting TRBD1. The V gene's germline CDR1 is LNHNV and CDR2 YYDKDF (reference sequence). V lost 0 bases, J lost 5 bases, and 7 bases stayed unmatched. The CDR3 sequence is 17 residues long. The whole variable domain, filled in from reference TRBV15 and TRBJ1-4, reads DAMVIQNPRYQVTQFGKPVTLSCSQTLNHNVMYWYQQKSSQAPKLLFHYYDKDFNNEADTPDNFQSRRPNTSFCFLDIRSPGLGDTAMYLCATSRDLTGTGNEKLFFGSGTQLSVL.

The V gene is TRBV6-6, the J gene TRBJ2-5; TRBD1 agrees at 7 bases. Germline values: CDR1 MNHNY, CDR2 SVGAGI (reference sequence). The CDR3 contains 15 residues. V dropped 0 bases and J dropped 2; count of bases not matched to a gene: 3. The CDR3 loop is CASSYSGQRQETQYF. As DNA, the CDR3 is TGTGCCAGCAGTTACTCGGGACAGCGTCAAGAGACCCAGTACTTC.

The chain links TRBV11-2 to TRBJ2-7; 10 nucleotides line up with TRBD2. This CDR3 is 13 amino acids long. J lost 7 bases, V lost 5 bases, and 5 bases had no gene match. Germline V gene sequence: CDR1 SGHAT, CDR2 FQNNGV. CDR3 sequence reads: CASSPQRGGEQYF. The DNA for the CDR3 is TGTGCCAGCAGCCCCCAGCGGGGGGGGGAGCAGTACTTC.

The chain recombines TRBV6-5 with TRBJ2-5; the match to TRBD1 covers 7 bases. The J call is in doubt because the DNA end fits TRBJ2-7 better. The CDR3 is 12 residues long. Germline V gives CDR1 MNHEY, CDR2 SVGAGI. The DNA of the CDR3 is TGTGCCAGCTTAGACAGGGCCTACGAGCAGTACTTC. Translation gives CASLDRAYEQYF.

V and J are TRBV2 and TRBJ2-3, with 8 positions matching TRBD1. CDR1 SNHLY and CDR2 FYNNEI come from the germline V gene. V was clipped by 4 bases and J by 0 bases; unmatched bases: 3. The CDR3 has 15 amino acids. The CDR3 protein is CASSGTGISTDTQYF. For the CDR3, the DNA is TGTGCCAGCAGTGGGACAGGGATCAGCACAGATACGCAGTATTTT.

This clone showed up just a few times. J is TRBJ2-1 and V is TRBV5-1; 13 bases align to TRBD2. Germline lookup yields CDR1 SGHRS and CDR2 YFSETQ. With 3 bases clipped from V and 7 bases from J, the junction kept 4 bases outside the gene matches. The CDR3 is 15 amino acids. The DNA of the CDR3 is TGCGCCAGCAGCTCGGGACTAGCGGGGAATAATGAGCAGTTCTTC. This encodes CASSSGLAGNNEQFF.

The rearrangement joins TRBV5-1 to TRBJ2-3, with D perhaps assigned TRBD1 or TRBD2 (5 bases each). The CDR3 loop spans 14 amino acids. Trimming pared 0 bases from V and 2 bases from J, leaving 7 bases between. Germline V lookup: CDR1 SGHRS, CDR2 YFSETQ. CDR3 residues: CASSLDGATDTQYF. In DNA, the CDR3 is TGCGCCAGCAGCTTGGACGGGGCCACAGATACGCAGTATTTT.

The chain employs TRBV6-5 and TRBJ1-1, with 8 positions matching TRBD1. Germline CDR1 reads MNHEY; CDR2 reads SVGAGI. V lost 5 bases and J lost 1; bases outside the gene matches: 3. This CDR3 region has 14 residues. CDR3 nucleotides: TGTGCCAGCAGTCACGGACAGGGGAACACTGAAGCTTTCTTT. Protein: CASSHGQGNTEAFF.

DNA of the CDR3: TGCAGCGTCCTAATTACGGCTCCCTATGGCTACACCTTC. Its translation is CSVLITAPYGYTF. This sequence joins TRBV29-1 and TRBJ1-2; no reliable D call. Per germline, CDR1 SQVTM and CDR2 ANQGSEA. This CDR3 has 13 residues. V was trimmed by 6 bases and J by 4 bases, leaving 15 bases between them.

V is TRBV5-1 and J is TRBJ2-3; 9 bases map to TRBD2. The V and J ends lost 0 bases and 1 base, in that order; junction bases with no gene match: 9. Germline V lookup: CDR1 SGHRS, CDR2 YFSETQ. CDR3 length equals 18 residues. The CDR3 DNA sequence: TGCGCCAGCAGCTTGGACCGCGGGGGGGCAGTTGGCACAGATACGCAGTATTTT. Its translation is CASSLDRGGAVGTDTQYF.